This T cell receptor beta chain was identified in a study of human T cells and chemical hapten exposure. With V trimmed by 1 base and J by 1 base, 11 bases remained unmatched. The CDR3 contains 18 residues. Looked up from germline, CDR1 is KGHSH and CDR2 is LQKENI. TCRdb itself ran the RACE reads through MiXCR, one entry per CDR3 protein. The data show more than 150,000 distinct CDR3 sequences, roughly 14% seen once. Time point: patch test 1, 2 weeks after DPC sensitization. Treatment: therapeutic diphenylcyclopropenone sensitization with weekly scalp DPC. This clonotype was seen a few times. The rearrangement links TRBV18 to TRBJ1-1, with 8 bases fitting TRBD1. The receptor comes from a woman aged 25 to 39 with alopecia areata. Some clones in this sample may be carry-over from other donors' samples. Sample: whole blood, taken in connection with sensitization to the hapten diphenylcyclopropenone (DPC). DNA of the CDR3: TGTGCCAGCTCACCACAGGTGTTTCAGGGGGCGGAGAACACTGAAGCTTTCTTT. It codes for CASSPQVFQGAENTEAFF.